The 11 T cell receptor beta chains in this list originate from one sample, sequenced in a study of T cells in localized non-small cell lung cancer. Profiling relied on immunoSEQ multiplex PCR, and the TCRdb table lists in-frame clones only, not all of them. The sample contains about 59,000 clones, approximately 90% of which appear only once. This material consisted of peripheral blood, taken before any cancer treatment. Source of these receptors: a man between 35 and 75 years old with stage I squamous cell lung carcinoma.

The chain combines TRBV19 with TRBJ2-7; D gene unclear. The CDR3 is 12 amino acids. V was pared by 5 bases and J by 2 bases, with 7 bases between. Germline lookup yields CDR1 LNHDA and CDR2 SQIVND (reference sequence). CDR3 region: CASSPGPYEQYF. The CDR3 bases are TGTGCCAGTAGTCCCGGACCCTACGAGCAGTACTTC. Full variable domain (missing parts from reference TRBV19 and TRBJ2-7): DGGITQSPKYLFRKEGQNVTLSCEQNLNHDAMYWYRQDPGQGLRLIYYSQIVNDFQKGDIAEGYSVSREKKESFPLTVTSAQKNPTAFYLCASSPGPYEQYFGPGTRLTVT.

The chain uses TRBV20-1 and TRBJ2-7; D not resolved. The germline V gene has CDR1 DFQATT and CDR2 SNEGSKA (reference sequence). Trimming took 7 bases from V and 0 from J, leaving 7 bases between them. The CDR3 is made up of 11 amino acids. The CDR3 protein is CSGRLSYEQYF. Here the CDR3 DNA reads TGCAGTGGACGTCTCTCCTACGAGCAGTACTTC.

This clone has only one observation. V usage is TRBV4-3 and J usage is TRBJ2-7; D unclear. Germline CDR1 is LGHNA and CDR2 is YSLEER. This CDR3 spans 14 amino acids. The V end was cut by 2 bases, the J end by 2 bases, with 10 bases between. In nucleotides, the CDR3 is TGCGCCAGCAGCCAAACCGGGCCTCCCTACGAGCAGTACTTC. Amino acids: CASSQTGPPYEQYF.

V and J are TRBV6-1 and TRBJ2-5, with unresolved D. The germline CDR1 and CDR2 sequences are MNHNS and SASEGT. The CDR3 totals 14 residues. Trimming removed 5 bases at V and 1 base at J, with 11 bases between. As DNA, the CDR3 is TGTGCCAGCAGTTTCCCGGACCTCCAAGAGACCCAGTACTTC. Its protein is CASSFPDLQETQYF.

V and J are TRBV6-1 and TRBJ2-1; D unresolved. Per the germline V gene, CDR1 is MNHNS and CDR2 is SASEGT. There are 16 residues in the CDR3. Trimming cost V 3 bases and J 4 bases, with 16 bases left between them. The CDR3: CASSEVRQSPYNEQFF. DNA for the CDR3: TGTGCCAGCAGTGAGGTCCGACAAAGCCCGTACAATGAGCAGTTCTTC.

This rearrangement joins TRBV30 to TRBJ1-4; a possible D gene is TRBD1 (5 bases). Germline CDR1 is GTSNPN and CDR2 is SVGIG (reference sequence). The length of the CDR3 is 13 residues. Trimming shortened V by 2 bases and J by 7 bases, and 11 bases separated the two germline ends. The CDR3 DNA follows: TGTGCCTGGAGTCGACAGAGGGTTGAAAAACTGTTTTTT. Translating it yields CAWSRQRVEKLFF.

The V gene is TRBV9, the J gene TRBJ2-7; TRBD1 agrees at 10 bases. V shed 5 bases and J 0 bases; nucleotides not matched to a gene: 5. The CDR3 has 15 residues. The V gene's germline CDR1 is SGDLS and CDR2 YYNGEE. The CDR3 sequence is CASSYGQGGSYEQYF. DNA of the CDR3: TGTGCCAGCAGTTACGGACAGGGGGGCTCCTACGAGCAGTACTTC.

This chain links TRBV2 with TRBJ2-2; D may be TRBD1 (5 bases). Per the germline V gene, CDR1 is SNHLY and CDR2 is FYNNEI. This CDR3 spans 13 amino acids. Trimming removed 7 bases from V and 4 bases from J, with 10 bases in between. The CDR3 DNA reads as TGTGCCAGCAAGGCAGGGCTCACCGGGGAGCTGTTTTTT. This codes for CASKAGLTGELFF.

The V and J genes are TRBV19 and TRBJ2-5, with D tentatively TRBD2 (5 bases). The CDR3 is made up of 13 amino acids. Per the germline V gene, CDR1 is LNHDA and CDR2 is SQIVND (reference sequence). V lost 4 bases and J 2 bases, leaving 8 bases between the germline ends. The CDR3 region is CASSKGSQETQYF. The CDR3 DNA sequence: TGTGCCAGTAGTAAAGGGAGTCAAGAGACCCAGTACTTC.

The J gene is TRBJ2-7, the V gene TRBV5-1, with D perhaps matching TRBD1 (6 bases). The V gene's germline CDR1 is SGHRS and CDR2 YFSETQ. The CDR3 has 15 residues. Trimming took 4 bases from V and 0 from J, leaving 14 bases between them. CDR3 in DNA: TGCGCCAGCAGCATGACGGTAGGGGGCTCCTACGAGCAGTACTTC. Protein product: CASSMTVGGSYEQYF.

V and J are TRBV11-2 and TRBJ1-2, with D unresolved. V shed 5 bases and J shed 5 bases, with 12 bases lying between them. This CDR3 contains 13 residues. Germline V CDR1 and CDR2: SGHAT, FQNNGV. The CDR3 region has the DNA TGTGCCAGCAGCCCTCCGGTGGTTTATGGCTACACCTTC. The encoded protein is CASSPPVVYGYTF.